This TCR beta chain was observed in a study of cytomegalovirus exposure and HLA in healthy donors. Study results and limitations: According to the study, 160 or so TCR beta chains were cytomegalovirus-associated. Being productive about 87% or about 30% of the time was typical of most TCR beta V segments in an earlier analysis. Specificity of a few CMV-associated chains for CMV antigens was verified in vitro.

PCR amplification relied on 60 Vbeta primers (plus 13 Jbeta primers). Sequenced by immunoSEQ multiplex PCR; TCRdb stores in-frame clones only, minus some. The profile shows about 85,000 clones, about 80% of them singletons. Comments on this clone: Its antigen remains unidentified.

Germline V gene data show CDR1 as SEHNR and CDR2 as FQNEAQ (reference sequence). The CDR3 covers 15 residues. V lost 3 bases, J lost 3 bases, and 6 bases stayed unmatched. Each donor was nominally healthy when sampled (though unrecorded immune exposures were likely). Sample: PBMCs. This receptor was obtained from a man between 45 and 60 years old in good health and CMV-seropositive. This chain connects TRBV7-9 to TRBJ1-1; 8 positions match TRBD1. In nucleotides, the CDR3 is TGTGCCAGCAGCTTTCACAGGGGGAGTGACACTGAAGCTTTCTTT. It is translated as CASSFHRGSDTEAFF.